A selection of T cell receptor beta chains follows, all from one sample in a study of CD8 T cells in ankylosing spondylitis. TCRdb re-analysed the 5' RACE reads in MiXCR, keeping a single row per CDR3 protein. The sample carries 130,000 or so distinct CDR3 sequences, around 7% recorded once. The sample taken for sequencing was blood, either unsorted or a sorted T cell fraction (not recorded which). These receptors all come from a male donor with ankylosing spondylitis or in good health (not recorded which). CDR3s include the opening cysteine and the closing phenylalanine or tryptophan. The order of the fields is J gene, clone size, D gene, V gene, CDR3 protein, CDR3 DNA. A D gene is named only where the DNA matches it firmly. The size entry is marked missing in some rows and otherwise reads once, few, many or a size class.

j_gene: TRBJ1-2; abundance: many; d_gene: -; v_gene: TRBV5-6; CDR3aa: CASSPGGESYGYTF; CDR3nt: TGTGCCAGCAGCCCTGGCGGGGAATCCTATGGCTACACCTTC
j_gene: TRBJ1-4; abundance: many; d_gene: -; v_gene: TRBV20-1; CDR3aa: CSAWAGVNEKLFF; CDR3nt: TGCAGTGCTTGGGCAGGGGTAAATGAAAAACTGTTTTTT
j_gene: TRBJ2-1; abundance: many; d_gene: -; v_gene: TRBV5-1; CDR3aa: CASSDLGGPDNEQFF; CDR3nt: TGCGCCAGCAGCGATCTCGGTGGGCCGGACAATGAGCAGTTCTTC
j_gene: TRBJ2-1; abundance: many; d_gene: TRBD2; v_gene: TRBV9; CDR3aa: CASSTTSGIVNEQFF; CDR3nt: TGTGCCAGCAGCACAACTAGCGGGATAGTAAATGAGCAGTTCTTC
j_gene: TRBJ2-7; abundance: many; d_gene: -; v_gene: TRBV11-1; CDR3aa: CASSETPERGYEQYF; CDR3nt: TGTGCCAGCAGCGAGACCCCCGAACGCGGCTACGAGCAGTACTTC
j_gene: TRBJ2-1; abundance: many; d_gene: TRBD2; v_gene: TRBV12-5; CDR3aa: CASGWQAGALSYNEQFF; CDR3nt: TGTGCTAGTGGTTGGCAAGCGGGAGCCCTCTCCTACAATGAGCAGTTCTTC
j_gene: TRBJ2-5; abundance: many; d_gene: TRBD2; v_gene: TRBV20-1; CDR3aa: CSASWTSGGETQYF; CDR3nt: TGCAGTGCTAGCTGGACTAGCGGGGGGGAGACCCAGTACTTC
j_gene: TRBJ2-7; abundance: many; d_gene: -; v_gene: TRBV29-1; CDR3aa: CSVGFGAVPYEQYF; CDR3nt: TGCAGCGTTGGGTTCGGGGCCGTACCCTACGAGCAGTACTTC
j_gene: TRBJ2-1; abundance: many; d_gene: -; v_gene: TRBV7-2; CDR3aa: CASSFGGAQFF; CDR3nt: TGTGCCAGCAGCTTCGGGGGAGCCCAGTTCTTC
j_gene: TRBJ1-1; abundance: many; d_gene: -; v_gene: TRBV5-1; CDR3aa: CASSDNPGDTEAFF; CDR3nt: TGCGCCAGCAGCGACAACCCGGGCGACACTGAAGCTTTCTTT
j_gene: TRBJ2-1; abundance: many; d_gene: -; v_gene: TRBV19; CDR3aa: CASSVIFQEQFF; CDR3nt: TGTGCCAGTAGTGTGATTTTTCAGGAACAGTTCTTC
j_gene: TRBJ2-7; abundance: many; d_gene: -; v_gene: TRBV4-2; CDR3aa: CASSLADEQYF; CDR3nt: TGTGCCAGCAGCCTTGCAGACGAGCAGTACTTC
j_gene: TRBJ2-7; abundance: many; d_gene: -; v_gene: TRBV5-1; CDR3aa: CASSPFPGTGYEQYF; CDR3nt: TGCGCCAGCAGCCCCTTTCCCGGGACGGGTTACGAGCAGTACTTC
j_gene: TRBJ2-3; abundance: many; d_gene: -; v_gene: TRBV5-1; CDR3aa: CASSGSTDTQYF; CDR3nt: TGCGCCAGTTCCGGGAGCACAGATACGCAGTATTTT
j_gene: TRBJ1-2; abundance: many; d_gene: -; v_gene: TRBV5-1; CDR3aa: CASSLDSGGFNYGYTF; CDR3nt: TGCGCCAGCAGCTTGGATTCGGGAGGATTTAACTATGGCTACACCTTC
j_gene: TRBJ2-7; abundance: many; d_gene: -; v_gene: TRBV7-8; CDR3aa: CASSPWSYEQYF; CDR3nt: TGTGCCAGCAGCCCCTGGTCCTACGAGCAGTACTTC
j_gene: TRBJ1-1; abundance: many; d_gene: -; v_gene: TRBV12-3/TRBV12-4; CDR3aa: CASIPTLRGNTEAFF; CDR3nt: TGTGCCAGCATTCCCACCCTGAGAGGGAACACTGAAGCTTTCTTT
j_gene: TRBJ2-2; abundance: few; d_gene: TRBD1; v_gene: TRBV18; CDR3aa: CASSPLDRANTGELFF; CDR3nt: TGTGCCAGCTCACCACTGGACAGGGCGAACACCGGGGAGCTGTTTTTT
j_gene: TRBJ2-7; abundance: many; d_gene: -; v_gene: TRBV29-1; CDR3aa: CSGQGNNEQYF; CDR3nt: TGCAGCGGGCAGGGAAACAACGAGCAGTACTTC
j_gene: TRBJ1-1; abundance: many; d_gene: -; v_gene: TRBV5-1; CDR3aa: CASSLEGAALPEAFF; CDR3nt: TGCGCCAGCAGCTTGGAGGGCGCCGCTCTACCTGAAGCTTTCTTT
j_gene: TRBJ1-1; abundance: -; d_gene: -; v_gene: TRBV7-6; CDR3aa: CASSSGPNTEAFF; CDR3nt: TGTGCCAGCAGCTCCGGACCGAACACTGAAGCTTTCTTT
j_gene: TRBJ2-1; abundance: many; d_gene: TRBD2; v_gene: TRBV28; CDR3aa: CASRGRSGSSRNEQFF; CDR3nt: TGTGCCAGCAGAGGTCGGAGCGGGAGTAGCCGCAATGAGCAGTTCTTC
j_gene: TRBJ1-6; abundance: many; d_gene: -; v_gene: TRBV3-1; CDR3aa: CASSQGYARTTGINSPLHF; CDR3nt: TGTGCCAGCAGCCAAGGCTATGCGAGGACTACAGGGATTAATTCACCCCTCCACTTT
j_gene: TRBJ1-5; abundance: many; d_gene: -; v_gene: TRBV24-1; CDR3aa: CATSTGRNNQPQHF; CDR3nt: TGTGCCACCTCCACAGGGAGAAACAATCAGCCCCAGCATTTT
j_gene: TRBJ2-3; abundance: -; d_gene: TRBD2; v_gene: TRBV10-3; CDR3aa: CAISALAGEDTQYF; CDR3nt: TGTGCCATCAGCGCACTAGCGGGAGAAGATACGCAGTATTTT
j_gene: TRBJ1-1; abundance: many; d_gene: -; v_gene: TRBV12-3/TRBV12-4; CDR3aa: CASSPSYTSFEAFF; CDR3nt: TGTGCCAGCAGCCCCAGCTATACCTCATTTGAAGCTTTCTTT
j_gene: TRBJ1-5; abundance: many; d_gene: TRBD1; v_gene: TRBV11-1; CDR3aa: CASSLARDSTTFHNQPQHF; CDR3nt: TGTGCCAGCAGCTTAGCGCGGGACAGTACTACCTTTCACAATCAGCCCCAGCATTTT
j_gene: TRBJ2-2; abundance: many; d_gene: TRBD1; v_gene: TRBV20-1; CDR3aa: CSARDGTGDTGELFF; CDR3nt: TGCAGTGCTAGAGATGGGACAGGGGACACCGGGGAGCTGTTTTTT
j_gene: TRBJ1-2; abundance: many; d_gene: -; v_gene: TRBV5-1; CDR3aa: CASSLGVDYGYTF; CDR3nt: TGCGCCAGCAGCTTAGGGGTTGACTATGGCTACACCTTC
j_gene: TRBJ2-6; abundance: -; d_gene: -; v_gene: TRBV6-1; CDR3aa: CASTDSIQRTGANVLTF; CDR3nt: TGTGCCAGCACCGACTCTATACAGCGGACTGGGGCCAACGTCCTGACTTTC
j_gene: TRBJ2-2; abundance: many; d_gene: -; v_gene: TRBV3-1; CDR3aa: CASSQDHLPGELFF; CDR3nt: TGTGCCAGCAGCCAAGATCATCTCCCCGGGGAGCTGTTTTTT
j_gene: TRBJ1-4; abundance: -; d_gene: TRBD1; v_gene: TRBV7-2; CDR3aa: CASSFQGASEKLFF; CDR3nt: TGTGCCAGCAGCTTCCAGGGGGCGAGTGAAAAACTGTTTTTT
j_gene: TRBJ2-1; abundance: many; d_gene: TRBD2; v_gene: TRBV5-1; CDR3aa: CASSLDGSGRGRQFF; CDR3nt: TGCGCCAGCAGCTTGGACGGTAGCGGGAGGGGAAGGCAGTTCTTC
j_gene: TRBJ2-1; abundance: many; d_gene: TRBD2; v_gene: TRBV20-1; CDR3aa: CSAQGLAGGNNEQFF; CDR3nt: TGCAGTGCACAGGGACTAGCGGGAGGCAACAATGAGCAGTTCTTC
j_gene: TRBJ1-5; abundance: many; d_gene: TRBD1; v_gene: TRBV12-3/TRBV12-4; CDR3aa: CASSLGTGGRPQHF; CDR3nt: TGTGCCAGCAGTCTAGGGACAGGGGGACGGCCCCAGCATTTT
j_gene: TRBJ2-1; abundance: many; d_gene: TRBD2; v_gene: TRBV5-1; CDR3aa: CASSWLAGGPRNEQFF; CDR3nt: TGCGCCAGCAGCTGGCTAGCGGGGGGGCCCAGGAATGAGCAGTTCTTC
j_gene: TRBJ1-1; abundance: many; d_gene: -; v_gene: TRBV5-1; CDR3aa: CASSVREGGTEAFF; CDR3nt: TGCGCCAGCAGCGTCAGGGAGGGGGGCACTGAAGCTTTCTTT
j_gene: TRBJ2-3; abundance: -; d_gene: -; v_gene: TRBV30; CDR3aa: CAWTVTPNTDTQYF; CDR3nt: TGTGCCTGGACTGTAACCCCAAACACAGATACGCAGTATTTT
j_gene: TRBJ2-4; abundance: -; d_gene: -; v_gene: TRBV29-1; CDR3aa: CSVDSGVWQYF; CDR3nt: TGCAGCGTCGACTCAGGGGTGTGGCAGTACTTC
j_gene: TRBJ2-1; abundance: many; d_gene: -; v_gene: TRBV19; CDR3aa: CASSGSRGPGEQFF; CDR3nt: TGTGCCAGTAGTGGATCGAGGGGCCCCGGGGAGCAGTTCTTC
j_gene: TRBJ2-5; abundance: many; d_gene: -; v_gene: TRBV7-6; CDR3aa: CASSLVSLETQYF; CDR3nt: TGTGCCAGCAGCTTAGTGAGCTTGGAGACCCAGTACTTC
j_gene: TRBJ2-1; abundance: many; d_gene: -; v_gene: TRBV3-1; CDR3aa: CASSQDLLAPTYNEQFF; CDR3nt: TGTGCCAGCAGCCAAGATCTTCTAGCACCCACCTACAATGAGCAGTTCTTC
j_gene: TRBJ1-4; abundance: many; d_gene: -; v_gene: TRBV30; CDR3aa: CAWSVPPGKLFF; CDR3nt: TGTGCCTGGAGTGTACCCCCGGGTAAACTGTTTTTT
j_gene: TRBJ2-7; abundance: many; d_gene: TRBD2; v_gene: TRBV9; CDR3aa: CASSASGSYYEQYF; CDR3nt: TGTGCCAGCAGCGCAAGCGGGAGTTACTACGAGCAGTACTTC
j_gene: TRBJ1-2; abundance: many; d_gene: TRBD1; v_gene: TRBV29-1; CDR3aa: CSVQGGGNYGYTF; CDR3nt: TGCAGCGTTCAGGGGGGGGGGAACTATGGCTACACCTTC
j_gene: TRBJ1-2; abundance: many; d_gene: -; v_gene: TRBV6-5; CDR3aa: CASSTVNYGYTF; CDR3nt: TGTGCCAGCAGTACAGTTAACTATGGCTACACCTTC
j_gene: TRBJ1-1; abundance: many; d_gene: -; v_gene: TRBV5-1; CDR3aa: CASSLKRTLNTEAFF; CDR3nt: TGCGCCAGCAGCTTGAAGAGGACCTTAAACACTGAAGCTTTCTTT
j_gene: TRBJ1-2; abundance: many; d_gene: TRBD1; v_gene: TRBV12-3/TRBV12-4; CDR3aa: CASRPGTGIGYGYTF; CDR3nt: TGTGCCAGCAGACCGGGGACAGGCATCGGCTATGGCTACACCTTC
j_gene: TRBJ1-2; abundance: many; d_gene: -; v_gene: TRBV20-1; CDR3aa: CSALRLANYGYTF; CDR3nt: TGCAGTGCCTTGAGGTTAGCTAACTATGGCTACACCTTC
j_gene: TRBJ2-1; abundance: -; d_gene: TRBD2; v_gene: TRBV20-1; CDR3aa: CSARLGLAGGADEQFF; CDR3nt: TGCAGTGCTAGATTGGGACTAGCGGGGGGGGCGGATGAGCAGTTCTTC
j_gene: TRBJ2-5; abundance: many; d_gene: TRBD2; v_gene: TRBV12-3/TRBV12-4; CDR3aa: CASRVTSGHQETQYF; CDR3nt: TGTGCCAGCAGGGTGACTAGCGGACACCAAGAGACCCAGTACTTC
j_gene: TRBJ2-5; abundance: few; d_gene: -; v_gene: TRBV29-1; CDR3aa: CSVEGSSQSQETQYF; CDR3nt: TGCAGCGTTGAAGGTAGTAGCCAGAGCCAAGAGACCCAGTACTTC
j_gene: TRBJ2-4; abundance: many; d_gene: TRBD1; v_gene: TRBV5-6; CDR3aa: CASSVGQGESSIQYF; CDR3nt: TGTGCCAGCAGCGTTGGACAGGGGGAATCTAGCATTCAGTACTTC
j_gene: TRBJ2-5; abundance: few; d_gene: TRBD2; v_gene: TRBV4-2; CDR3aa: CASSPGTSGQGRGETQYF; CDR3nt: TGTGCCAGCAGCCCTGGGACTAGCGGGCAAGGGCGCGGAGAGACCCAGTACTTC
j_gene: TRBJ2-7; abundance: many; d_gene: -; v_gene: TRBV5-1; CDR3aa: CASSDSYEQYF; CDR3nt: TGCGCCAGCAGCGACTCCTACGAGCAGTACTTC
j_gene: TRBJ1-1; abundance: many; d_gene: -; v_gene: TRBV19; CDR3aa: CASSPDRRNTEAFF; CDR3nt: TGTGCCAGTAGTCCCGACAGGAGGAACACTGAAGCTTTCTTT
j_gene: TRBJ2-2; abundance: many; d_gene: TRBD2; v_gene: TRBV12-3/TRBV12-4; CDR3aa: CASRKSSGDTGELFF; CDR3nt: TGTGCCAGCAGAAAATCTAGCGGGGACACCGGGGAGCTGTTTTTT
j_gene: TRBJ2-5; abundance: many; d_gene: -; v_gene: TRBV7-2; CDR3aa: CASSLVREETQYF; CDR3nt: TGTGCCAGCAGCTTAGTTCGGGAAGAGACCCAGTACTTC
j_gene: TRBJ2-2; abundance: many; d_gene: -; v_gene: TRBV27; CDR3aa: CASSSPRAPTNTGELFF; CDR3nt: TGTGCCAGCAGTTCCCCGCGGGCGCCGACGAACACCGGGGAGCTGTTTTTT